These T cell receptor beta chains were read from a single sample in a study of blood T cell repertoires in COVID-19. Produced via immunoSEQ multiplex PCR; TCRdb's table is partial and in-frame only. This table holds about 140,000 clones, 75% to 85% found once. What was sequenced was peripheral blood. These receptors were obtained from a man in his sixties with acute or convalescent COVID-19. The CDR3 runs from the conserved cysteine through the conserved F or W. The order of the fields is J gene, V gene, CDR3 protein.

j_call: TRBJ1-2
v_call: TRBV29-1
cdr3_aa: CSVANMNYGYTF

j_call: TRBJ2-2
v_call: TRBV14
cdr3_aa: CASSQDWTSGTNTGELFF

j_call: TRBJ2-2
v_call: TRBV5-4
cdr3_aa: CASSLTSRTNTGELFF

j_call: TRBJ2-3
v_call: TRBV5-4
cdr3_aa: CATMGGAGPQGDTQYF

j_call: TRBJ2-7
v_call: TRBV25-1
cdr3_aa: CASSEYSTGSDYEQYF

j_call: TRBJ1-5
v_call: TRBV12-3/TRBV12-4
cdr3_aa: CASSPVSNQPQHF

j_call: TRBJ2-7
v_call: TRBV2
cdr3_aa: CASSDGDRVYEQYF

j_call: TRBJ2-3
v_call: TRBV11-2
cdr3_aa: CASSLDGQAGDTQYF

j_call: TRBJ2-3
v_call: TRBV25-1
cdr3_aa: CASSVGLRGPDTQYF

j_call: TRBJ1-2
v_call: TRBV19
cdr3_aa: CASSPPDRAFYGYTF

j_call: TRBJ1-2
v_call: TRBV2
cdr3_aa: CASSGGHYGYTF

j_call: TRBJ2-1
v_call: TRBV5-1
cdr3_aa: CASSPGTSGGEQFF

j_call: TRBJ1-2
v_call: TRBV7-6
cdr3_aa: CASSPFDGYTF

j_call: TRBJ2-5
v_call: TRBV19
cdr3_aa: CASSMRAQETQYF

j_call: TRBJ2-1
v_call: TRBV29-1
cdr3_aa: CSVVAGLALSEQFF

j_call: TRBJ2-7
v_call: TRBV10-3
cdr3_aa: CAISDGQIPTYEQYF

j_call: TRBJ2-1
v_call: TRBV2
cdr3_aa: CASSPLGYNEQFF

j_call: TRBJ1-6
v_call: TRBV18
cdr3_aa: CASSLSNSPLHF

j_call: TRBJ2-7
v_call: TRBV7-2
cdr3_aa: CASSLYPPGSGIPAEQYF

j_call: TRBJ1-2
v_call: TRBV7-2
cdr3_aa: CASSLGGGRGGGYTF

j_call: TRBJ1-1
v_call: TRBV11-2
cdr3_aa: CASSLERATEAFF

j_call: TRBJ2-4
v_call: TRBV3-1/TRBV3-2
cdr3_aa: CASSQARAKNIQYF

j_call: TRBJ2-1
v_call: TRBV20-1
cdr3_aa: CSAKQGNEQFF